This T cell receptor beta chain was captured by sequencing in a study of CD8+ T cells in alopecia areata. Study background: Administration of oral tofacitinib to treated patients was at 5 to 10 mg twice daily.

V was trimmed by 5 bases and J by 6 bases, leaving 8 bases between them. Per the germline V gene, CDR1 is SNHLY and CDR2 is FYNNEI. CDR3 length equals 11 residues. Notes on this clone: Its target is unknown.

Investigators sorted PBMCs to obtain both CD4+ and CD8+ T cells. The sequencing template was cDNA reverse transcribed from extracted RNA. TCRdb's table, derived via immunoSEQ multiplex PCR, lists solely in-frame clones and lacks some. This table holds 150,000 or so clones, about 90% found once. General observations from the study: Scalp data also include sequences from resident alphabeta T cells of normal skin. Normal scalp showed lower clonality than lesional scalp, especially alopecia totalis/universalis.

The chain carries TRBV2 and TRBJ2-7; weak D call: TRBD1 (5 bases). This TCR derives from a human donor with alopecia areata. The sequenced sample was CD8+ T cells sorted from blood, obtained at week 0. The DNA of the CDR3 is TGTGCCAGCAGTAAGGGGCTCGAGCAGTACTTC. As protein: CASSKGLEQYF.